The TCR beta chain described here comes from a study of tumor-infiltrating lymphocytes in oesophageal squamous cell carcinoma (TCRdb year 2016). Only a few counts were recorded for this clonotype. Its antigen is unknown. No much larger clone exists at a distance of one base, and base qualities are not known. Libraries were built with PCR. These reads were obtained on an Illumina HiSeq 2000. TCRdb's own reprocessing of the public reads used fastp at Q25 and MiXCR and kept productive beta chains. Rows with a matching CDR3 protein are joined into one entry that keeps the most common DNA and genes. The sample data list fewer than 25,000 distinct CDR3 sequences, and roughly 40% of these were observed just once. Of the sample, about 39% falls within the top ten clones. The sequenced material came from esophageal tumor tissue. The sequence derives from a male donor with esophageal squamous cell carcinoma.

The CDR3 corresponds to CASSLETSGSYEQYF. The DNA sequence is as follows: TGTGCCAGCAGCTTAGAAACTAGCGGGAGTTACGAGCAGTACTTC. In this chain, TRBV7-6 is recombined with TRBJ2-7; 11 central bases correspond to TRBD2. Trimming takes 1 base off V and 4 bases off J; junction bases not matched to a gene: 3. CDR1 and CDR2 are drawn from the germline V gene: SGHVS, FNYEAQ. CDR3 length: 15 amino acids, cysteine to phenylalanine. Solely the CDR3 DNA is kept, with 45 bases framed from the first base.